This T cell receptor (beta chain) was retrieved from a study of PD-L1 blockade in urothelial cancer. Sequenced by immunoSEQ multiplex PCR; TCRdb stores in-frame clones only, minus some. Of tens of thousands of clones listed, 81% are singletons. From germline, CDR1 is SGDLS and CDR2 YYNGEE. The CDR3 has 14 amino acids. The trim removed 4 bases at V and 8 bases at J, leaving 11 bases unmatched. As for time point: pretreatment peripheral blood. Source: PBMCs, taken around atezolizumab (anti-PD-L1) treatment. The sequence derives from a man between 65 and 80 years old with urothelial cancer. The genes are TRBV9 and TRBJ1-2, with 7 bases aligning to TRBD1. The chain's CDR3 is CASSHSQGVGGYTF. The CDR3 DNA is TGTGCCAGCAGCCACTCCCAGGGGGTCGGGGGCTACACCTTC.